These 11 T cell receptor beta chains came from one sample sequenced in a study of OX40 agonist ivuxolimab in advanced cancers. The data were produced by immunoSEQ multiplex PCR, yet TCRdb's version contains in-frame clones alone and is incomplete. The sample carries approximately 40,000 clones, about 88% recorded once. The material sequenced was CD4+ or CD8+ T cells sorted from blood, taken in a trial of the OX40 agonist ivuxolimab. These receptors came from an adult with an advanced solid tumor such as melanoma, head and neck, liver or kidney cancer.

The CDR3 region is CASSQGTGREDTQYF. The CDR3 DNA is TGTGCCAGCAGTCAAGGGACAGGACGCGAAGATACGCAGTATTTT. V and J are TRBV27 and TRBJ2-3, with 8 bases fitting TRBD1. The CDR3 contains 15 residues. Trimming took 5 bases from V and 5 from J; bases not matched to a gene: 9. Germline CDR1 reads MNHEY; CDR2 reads SMNVEV (reference sequence).

The chain uses TRBV7-6 and TRBJ1-2; no reliable D call. The V end was cut by 8 bases, the J end by 3 bases, with 16 bases between. CDR3 size: 14 residues. CDR1 is SGHVS and CDR2 is FNYEAQ in the germline V gene. CDR3 in amino acids: CASGPGVSDYGYTF. CDR3 bases: TGTGCCAGCGGACCCGGAGTCTCCGACTATGGCTACACCTTC.

The rearrangement joins TRBV30 to TRBJ2-1; possible D gene TRBD1, 5 bases. From germline, CDR1 is GTSNPN and CDR2 SVGIG (reference sequence). Deletions cut 2 bases from V and 6 bases from J, with 11 bases between. This CDR3 has 13 amino acids. In nucleotides, the CDR3 is TGTGCCTGGAGTAGACCGACAGTCAATGAGCAGTTCTTC. Protein sequence: CAWSRPTVNEQFF.

The V call is TRBV5-1, the J call TRBJ2-7; D is unclear. Trimming left V 2 bases short and J 7 bases short, with 13 bases between. The CDR3 has 13 residues. Germline V lookup: CDR1 SGHRS, CDR2 YFSETQ. The CDR3 coding sequence is TGCGCCAGCAGCTTAGGGCTTACGGGTGAGCAGTACTTC. Protein: CASSLGLTGEQYF.

In this sample, this clone turned up once. The gene calls are TRBV29-1 and TRBJ2-3; TRBD2 aligns across 15 bases. Germline assignment: CDR1 SQVTM and CDR2 ANQGSEA. There are 17 residues in the CDR3. V shed 8 bases and J 3 bases; nucleotides not matched to a gene: 12. CDR3 sequence reads: CSTGLAGGGGWTDTQYF. In nucleotides, the CDR3 is TGCAGCACGGGACTAGCGGGAGGAGGAGGGTGGACAGATACGCAGTATTTT.

The J gene is TRBJ2-1, the V gene TRBV18, with TRBD1 as a possible D gene (6 bases). In germline, CDR1 is KGHSH, CDR2 LQKENI. The CDR3 has 15 amino acids. V lost 1 base and J lost 1, with 8 bases in between. The CDR3 protein is CASSPQGVSYNEQFF. Here the CDR3 DNA reads TGTGCCAGCTCACCACAGGGGGTGTCCTACAATGAGCAGTTCTTC.

This chain links TRBV7-9 with TRBJ1-5; D is unclear. Trimming shortened V by 3 bases and J by 1 base, and 1 base separated the two germline ends. This CDR3 region has 12 residues. Looked up from germline, CDR1 is SEHNR and CDR2 is FQNEAQ (reference sequence). The CDR3 is CASSLSNQPQHF. The CDR3, as DNA: TGTGCCAGCAGCTTGAGCAATCAGCCCCAGCATTTT. The full variable domain, in which reference TRBV7-9 and TRBJ1-5 provide the parts outside the CDR3, is DTGVSQNPRHKITKRGQNVTFRCDPISEHNRLYWYRQTLGQGPEFLTYFQNEAQLEKSRLLSDRFSAERPKGSFSTLEIQRTEQGDSAMYLCASSLSNQPQHFGDGTRLSIL.

This chain links TRBV27 with TRBJ2-2; the D gene could be TRBD1 or TRBD2 (5 bases each). The CDR3 sequence is 14 residues long. CDR1 and CDR2 from the germline V gene are MNHEY and SMNVEV (reference sequence). Between the trimmed V and J ends, which lost 7 bases and 4 bases, there was a span of 13 bases. This chain's CDR3 is CASMTRGRTGELFF. The CDR3 DNA reads TGTGCCAGCATGACTCGGGGACGCACCGGGGAGCTGTTTTTT.

The chain is built from TRBV25-1 and TRBJ1-1; D is uncertain. Per the germline V gene, CDR1 is MGHDK and CDR2 is SYGVNS. Trimming took 6 bases from V and 7 from J, leaving 12 bases between them. The CDR3 extends over 12 amino acids. DNA for the CDR3: TGTGCCAGCAGGGTGGGAACGAGTGAAGCTTTCTTT. It codes for CASRVGTSEAFF.

The CDR3: CASRGYQPQHF. The CDR3 region has the DNA TGTGCCAGCAGGGGGTACCAGCCCCAGCATTTT. The chain carries TRBV28 and TRBJ1-5, with no clear D. Germline CDR1 MDHEN, CDR2 SYDVKM. The CDR3 runs 11 residues. The V end was cut by 6 bases, the J end by 7 bases, with 7 bases between.

The gene calls are TRBV4-1 and TRBJ2-7; maybe TRBD2 (5 bases). CDR3 length equals 18 residues. The V end lost 4 bases, the J end lost 0 bases, and 22 bases lay between the germline ends. Germline-derived CDR1 and CDR2 are MGHRA and YSYEKL. This CDR3 is CASSPTPKGVGGSYEQYF. CDR3 nucleotides: TGCGCCAGCAGCCCCACCCCCAAGGGAGTAGGTGGCTCCTACGAGCAGTACTTC.